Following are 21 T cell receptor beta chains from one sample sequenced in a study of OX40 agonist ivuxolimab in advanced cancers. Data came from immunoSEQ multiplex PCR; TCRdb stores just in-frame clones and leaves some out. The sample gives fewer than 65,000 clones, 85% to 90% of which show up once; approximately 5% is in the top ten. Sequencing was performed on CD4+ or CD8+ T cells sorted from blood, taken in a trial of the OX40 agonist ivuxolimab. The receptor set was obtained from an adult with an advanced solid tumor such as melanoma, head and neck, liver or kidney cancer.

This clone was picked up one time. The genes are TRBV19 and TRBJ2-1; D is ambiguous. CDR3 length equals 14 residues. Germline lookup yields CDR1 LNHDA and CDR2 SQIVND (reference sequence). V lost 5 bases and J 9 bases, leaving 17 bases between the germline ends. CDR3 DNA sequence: TGTGCCAGTAGTCCCTCGGGTGGGGTGGGTGAGCAGTTCTTC. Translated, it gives CASSPSGGVGEQFF.

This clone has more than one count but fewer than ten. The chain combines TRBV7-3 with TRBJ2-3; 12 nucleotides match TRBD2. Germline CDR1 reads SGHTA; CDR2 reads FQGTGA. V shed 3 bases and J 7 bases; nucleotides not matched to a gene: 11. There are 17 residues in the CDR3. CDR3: CASSLEASGGALYTQYF. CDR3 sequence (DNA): TGTGCCAGCAGCTTGGAGGCTAGCGGGGGGGCCCTTTATACGCAGTATTTT.

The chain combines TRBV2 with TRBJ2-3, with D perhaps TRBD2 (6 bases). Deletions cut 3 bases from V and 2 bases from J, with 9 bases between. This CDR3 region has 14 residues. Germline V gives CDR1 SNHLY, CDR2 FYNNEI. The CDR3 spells CASSEEGYTDTQYF. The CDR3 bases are TGTGCCAGCAGTGAGGAGGGCTACACAGATACGCAGTATTTT.

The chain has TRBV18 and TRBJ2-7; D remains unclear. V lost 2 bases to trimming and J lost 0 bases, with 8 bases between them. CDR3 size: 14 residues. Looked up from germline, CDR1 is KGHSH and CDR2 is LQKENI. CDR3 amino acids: CASSPTTSSYEQYF. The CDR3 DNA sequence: TGTGCCAGCTCACCAACGACGAGCTCCTACGAGCAGTACTTC.

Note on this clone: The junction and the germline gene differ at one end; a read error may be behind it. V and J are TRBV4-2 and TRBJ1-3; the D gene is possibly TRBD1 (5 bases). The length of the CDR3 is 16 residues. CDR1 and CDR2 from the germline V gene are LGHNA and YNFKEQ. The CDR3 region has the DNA TGTGCCAACAGCCAAGATGGCGGGGCCCCTGGAAACGCCATATATTTT. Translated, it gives CANSQDGGAPGNAIYF.

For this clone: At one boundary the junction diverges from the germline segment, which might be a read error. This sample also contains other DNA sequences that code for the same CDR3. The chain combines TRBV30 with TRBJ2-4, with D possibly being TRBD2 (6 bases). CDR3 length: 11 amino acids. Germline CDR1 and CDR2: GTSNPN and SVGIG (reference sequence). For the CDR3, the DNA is TGCGCCTGGGGGACTAAAAACATTCAGTACTTC. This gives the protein CAWGTKNIQYF.

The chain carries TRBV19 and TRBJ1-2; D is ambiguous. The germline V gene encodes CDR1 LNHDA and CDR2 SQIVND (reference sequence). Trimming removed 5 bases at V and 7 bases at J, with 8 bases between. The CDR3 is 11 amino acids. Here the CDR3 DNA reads TGTGCCAGTAGTCATGATACTGGCTACACCTTC. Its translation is CASSHDTGYTF.

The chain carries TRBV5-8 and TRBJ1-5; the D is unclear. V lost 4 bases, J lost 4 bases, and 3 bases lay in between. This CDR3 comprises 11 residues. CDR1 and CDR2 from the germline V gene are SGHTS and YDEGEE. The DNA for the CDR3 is TGTGCCAGCAGCCTAAATCAGCCCCAGCATTTT. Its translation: CASSLNQPQHF. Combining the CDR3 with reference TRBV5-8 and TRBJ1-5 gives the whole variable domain EAGVTQSPTHLIKTRGQQATLRCSPISGHTSVYWYQQALGLGLQFLLWYDEGEERNRGNFPPRFSGRQFPNYSSELNVNALELEDSALYLCASSLNQPQHFGDGTRLSIL.

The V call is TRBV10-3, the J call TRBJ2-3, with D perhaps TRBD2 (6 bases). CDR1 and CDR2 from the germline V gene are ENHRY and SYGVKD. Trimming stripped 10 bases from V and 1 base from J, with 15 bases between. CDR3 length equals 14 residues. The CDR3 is CATSPGSGTDTQYF. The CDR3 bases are TGTGCCACATCCCCCGGGAGTGGCACAGATACGCAGTATTTT.

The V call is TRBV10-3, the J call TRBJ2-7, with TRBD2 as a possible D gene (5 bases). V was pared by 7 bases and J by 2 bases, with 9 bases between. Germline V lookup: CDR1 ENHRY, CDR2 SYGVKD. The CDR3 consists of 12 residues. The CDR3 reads CAITGEAYEQYF. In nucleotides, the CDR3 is TGTGCCATCACCGGGGAAGCCTACGAGCAGTACTTC.

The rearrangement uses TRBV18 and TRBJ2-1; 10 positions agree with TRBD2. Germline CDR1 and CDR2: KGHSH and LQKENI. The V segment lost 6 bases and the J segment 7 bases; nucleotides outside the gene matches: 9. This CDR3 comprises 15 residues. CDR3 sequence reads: CASSRAAGGDNEQFF. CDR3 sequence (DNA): TGTGCCAGCTCTCGTGCAGCGGGAGGGGATAATGAGCAGTTCTTC. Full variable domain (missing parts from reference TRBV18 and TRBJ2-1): NAGVMQNPRHLVRRRGQEARLRCSPMKGHSHVYWYRQLPEEGLKFMVYLQKENIIDESGMPKERFSAEFPKEGPSILRIQQVVRGDSAAYFCASSRAAGGDNEQFFGPGTRLTVL.

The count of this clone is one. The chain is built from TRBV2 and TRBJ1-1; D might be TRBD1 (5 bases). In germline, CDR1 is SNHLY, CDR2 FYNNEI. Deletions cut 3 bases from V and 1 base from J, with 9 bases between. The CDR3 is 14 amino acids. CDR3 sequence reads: CASSENGGNTEAFF. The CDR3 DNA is TGTGCCAGCAGTGAGAATGGGGGGAACACTGAAGCTTTCTTT.

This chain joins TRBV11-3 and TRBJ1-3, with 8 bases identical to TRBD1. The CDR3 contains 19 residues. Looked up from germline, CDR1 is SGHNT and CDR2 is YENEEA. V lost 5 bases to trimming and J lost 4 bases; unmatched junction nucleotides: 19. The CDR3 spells CASSMMRDRFASPGNTIYF. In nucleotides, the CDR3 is TGTGCCAGCAGCATGATGCGGGACAGGTTTGCCTCTCCCGGAAACACCATATATTTT.

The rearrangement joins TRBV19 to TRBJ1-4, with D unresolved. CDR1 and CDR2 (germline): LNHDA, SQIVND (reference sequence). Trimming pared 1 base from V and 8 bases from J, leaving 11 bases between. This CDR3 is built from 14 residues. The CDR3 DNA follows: TGTGCCAGTAGTATAGGGCAGGAGCACGAAAAACTGTTTTTT. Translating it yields CASSIGQEHEKLFF. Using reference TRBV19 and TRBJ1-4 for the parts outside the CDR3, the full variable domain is DGGITQSPKYLFRKEGQNVTLSCEQNLNHDAMYWYRQDPGQGLRLIYYSQIVNDFQKGDIAEGYSVSREKKESFPLTVTSAQKNPTAFYLCASSIGQEHEKLFFGSGTQLSVL.

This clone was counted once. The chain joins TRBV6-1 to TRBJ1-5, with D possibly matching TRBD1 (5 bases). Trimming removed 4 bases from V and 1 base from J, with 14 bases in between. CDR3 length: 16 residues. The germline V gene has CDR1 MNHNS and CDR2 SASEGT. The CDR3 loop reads CASSASDSFSNQPQHF. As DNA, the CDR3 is TGTGCCAGCAGTGCGTCCGACAGTTTCAGCAATCAGCCCCAGCATTTT.

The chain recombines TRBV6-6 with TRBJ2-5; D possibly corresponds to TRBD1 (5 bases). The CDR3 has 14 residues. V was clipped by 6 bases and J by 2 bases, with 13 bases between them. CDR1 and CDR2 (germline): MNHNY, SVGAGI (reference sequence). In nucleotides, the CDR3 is TGTGCCAGCAGCTACCAGGGTGCGCAAGAGACCCAGTACTTC. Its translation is CASSYQGAQETQYF.

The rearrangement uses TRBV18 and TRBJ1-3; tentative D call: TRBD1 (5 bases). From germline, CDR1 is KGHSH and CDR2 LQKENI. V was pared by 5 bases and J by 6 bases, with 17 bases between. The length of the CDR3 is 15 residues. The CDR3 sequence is CASSIQGNPANTIYF. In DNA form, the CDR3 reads TGTGCCAGCTCAATCCAGGGAAATCCTGCAAACACCATATATTTT.

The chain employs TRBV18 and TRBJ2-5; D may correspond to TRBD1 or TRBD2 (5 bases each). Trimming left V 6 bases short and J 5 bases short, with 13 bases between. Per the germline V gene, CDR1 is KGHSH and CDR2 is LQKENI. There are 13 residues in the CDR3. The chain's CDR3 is CASSPGAGETQYF. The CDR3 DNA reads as TGTGCCAGCTCCCCCGGGGCTGGTGAGACCCAGTACTTC.

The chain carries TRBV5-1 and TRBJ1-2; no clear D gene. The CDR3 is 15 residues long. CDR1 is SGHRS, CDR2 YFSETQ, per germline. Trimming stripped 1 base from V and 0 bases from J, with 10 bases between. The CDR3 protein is CASSLNGLTNYGYTF. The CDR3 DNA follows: TGCGCCAGCAGCTTGAACGGATTGACTAACTATGGCTACACCTTC.

The chain's CDR3 is CASSVESPRQQFF. In nucleotides, the CDR3 is TGTGCCAGCAGCGTAGAAAGCCCCCGCCAGCAGTTCTTC. This rearrangement joins TRBV9 to TRBJ2-1, with no clear D. Trimming shortened V by 0 bases and J by 11 bases, and 12 bases separated the two germline ends. The V gene's germline CDR1 is SGDLS and CDR2 YYNGEE. The CDR3 has 13 amino acids.

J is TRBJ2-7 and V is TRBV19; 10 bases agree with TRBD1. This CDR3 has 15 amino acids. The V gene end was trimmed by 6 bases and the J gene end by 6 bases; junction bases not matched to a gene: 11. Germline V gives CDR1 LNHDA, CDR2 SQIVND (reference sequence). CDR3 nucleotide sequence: TGTGCCAGTAGCCGCCCGGGACAGGGGCTTGGCGAGCAGTACTTC. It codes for CASSRPGQGLGEQYF.